This TCR beta chain was identified in a study of blood T cell repertoires in COVID-19. About the study: COVID-19 samples from acute and convalescent phases originated in the United States, Italy and Spain. PBMCs, B-cell-depleted T cells, or T cells were the source of the cDNA or gDNA that made up the material.

The CDR3 loop spans 14 amino acids. V lost 4 bases and J lost 8; bases outside the gene matches: 8. Germline-derived CDR1 and CDR2 are SNHLY and FYNNEI. Methods used by the authors: The authors estimated nucleated cell counts from reference gene primer amplification. Here immunoSEQ multiplex PCR was the method, and the copy in TCRdb shows in-frame clones only, minus some. Clone size and V and J calls were adopted from that table, with D and trimming inferred from the DNA. The sample holds 170,000 or so clones; about 86% are singletons and the top ten take about 0.95%. Material for sequencing was peripheral blood. The TCR was taken from a young woman who had recovered from COVID-19. The chain has TRBV2 and TRBJ1-2; 9 bases are shared with TRBD1. The CDR3 region has the DNA TGTGCCAGCAGTGCGGGTAACAGGGGGCGCGGCTACACCTTC. Its translation is CASSAGNRGRGYTF.